The 22 T cell receptor beta chains below were found in one sample sequenced in a study of shared clonotypes between healthy human individuals. This table comes from immunoSEQ multiplex PCR, and its TCRdb copy is limited to in-frame clones, with some not included. Of 2 million to 2.5 million clones listed, about nine tenths are singletons. The sequencing input was naive CD4+ T cells from PBMCs. As to subset: CD45RA+ positively selected. The receptors originated from a man aged 18-30 years in good health. Some clones in this sample may be carry-over from other donors' samples.

The chain is built from TRBV29-1 and TRBJ1-3; D is uncertain. Germline CDR1 reads SQVTM; CDR2 reads ANQGSEA. The CDR3 spans 13 residues. Deletions cut 4 bases from V and 4 bases from J, with 11 bases between. The CDR3 loop reads CSVALALGNTIYF. CDR3 coding DNA: TGCAGCGTTGCATTAGCCCTAGGAAACACCATATATTTT.

Note on this clone: Other DNA sequences in this specimen translate into the identical CDR3. J is TRBJ2-5 and V is TRBV30; the match to TRBD2 covers 12 bases. There are 15 residues in the CDR3. Trimming cost V 3 bases and J 5 bases; bases outside gene matches: 7. The V gene's germline CDR1 is GTSNPN and CDR2 SVGIG (reference sequence). The CDR3 region is CAWSRGTSGRETQYF. The CDR3 region has the DNA TGTGCCTGGAGCCGCGGGACTAGCGGGCGGGAGACCCAGTACTTC.

The rearrangement uses TRBV29-1 and TRBJ2-1; D gene unclear. Germline CDR1 and CDR2: SQVTM and ANQGSEA. CDR3 length equals 13 residues. Trimming took 4 bases from V and 7 from J, leaving 14 bases between them. The CDR3 DNA reads as TGCAGCGTTGGTGGGCCCCGGGTGAATGAGCAGTTCTTC. It is translated as CSVGGPRVNEQFF.

To note about this clone: Additional DNA sequences in this sample encode the identical CDR3. The chain is built from TRBV27 and TRBJ1-5; D perhaps matches TRBD1 (5 bases). V lost 2 bases, J lost 6 bases, and 8 bases lay in between. CDR3 length equals 13 residues. Germline V gives CDR1 MNHEY, CDR2 SMNVEV (reference sequence). Here the CDR3 reads CASSLQGGQPQHF. Here the CDR3 DNA reads TGTGCCAGCAGTTTACAGGGAGGTCAGCCCCAGCATTTT.

This clone was seen a single time. The J gene is TRBJ2-1, the V gene TRBV4-2, with TRBD2 matching over 14 bases. CDR3 length: 17 amino acids. Germline lookup yields CDR1 LGHNA and CDR2 YNFKEQ. The V segment lost 6 bases and the J segment 2 bases; nucleotides outside the gene matches: 6. The CDR3 loop is CASSQTSGRAAYNEQFF. CDR3 DNA sequence: TGTGCCAGCAGTCAGACTAGCGGGAGGGCCGCCTACAATGAGCAGTTCTTC.

The V call is TRBV14, the J call TRBJ2-5; tentative D call: TRBD2 (5 bases). This CDR3 contains 14 residues. Germline-derived CDR1 and CDR2 are SGHDN and FVKESK. Trimming cost V 2 bases and J 2 bases, with 9 bases left between them. The CDR3 spells CASSQWTPQETQYF. The DNA for the CDR3 is TGTGCCAGCAGCCAATGGACTCCACAAGAGACCCAGTACTTC.

The chain links TRBV15 to TRBJ2-7, with D possibly being TRBD1 or TRBD2 (5 bases each). The ends were cut back, 0 bases at V and 2 bases at J, with 8 bases in the middle. CDR3 length: 14 residues. CDR1 and CDR2 (germline): LNHNV, YYDKDF (reference sequence). The CDR3 reads CATSRERGAYEQYF. CDR3 nucleotide sequence: TGTGCCACCAGCAGAGAGAGGGGAGCCTACGAGCAGTACTTC.

This clone was counted only a few times. V and J are TRBV2 and TRBJ1-1; possible D gene TRBD1, 5 bases. Germline V gives CDR1 SNHLY, CDR2 FYNNEI. The CDR3 is made up of 14 amino acids. Trimming took off 4 bases at V and 1 base at J, with 10 bases between the two ends. The CDR3 loop is CASSAQGTNTEAFF. DNA of the CDR3: TGTGCCAGCAGTGCGCAGGGCACGAACACTGAAGCTTTCTTT.

This clone was picked up a small number of times. Other DNA sequences of this sample code for an identical CDR3. This chain uses TRBV28 with TRBJ1-5; unclear D gene. The V gene's germline CDR1 is MDHEN and CDR2 SYDVKM. Trimming shortened V by 2 bases and J by 4 bases, and 3 bases separated the two germline ends. This CDR3 is 12 amino acids long. In nucleotides, the CDR3 is TGTGCCAGCAGTTTAACGAATCAGCCCCAGCATTTT. Protein sequence: CASSLTNQPQHF.

The V call is TRBV28, the J call TRBJ2-1, with D perhaps matching TRBD2 (6 bases). CDR3 length: 14 amino acids. V was clipped by 4 bases and J by 7 bases, with 14 bases between them. Germline assignment: CDR1 MDHEN and CDR2 SYDVKM. Written as DNA, the CDR3 is TGTGCCAGCAGTTCACCTCCGACTAGTAATGAGCAGTTCTTC. This codes for CASSSPPTSNEQFF.

The chain employs TRBV27 and TRBJ2-7, with 8 bases fitting TRBD1. Germline V gene sequence: CDR1 MNHEY, CDR2 SMNVEV (reference sequence). Trimming cost V 8 bases and J 0 bases; bases outside gene matches: 6. This CDR3 spans 14 amino acids. The CDR3 coding sequence is TGTGCCAGCGCCAAAGACAGGGGCTCCTACGAGCAGTACTTC. This gives the protein CASAKDRGSYEQYF.

The rearrangement uses TRBV10-3 and TRBJ2-7, with D possibly matching TRBD1 (6 bases). CDR3 length: 12 residues. Trimming took off 8 bases at V and 6 bases at J, with 14 bases between the two ends. The germline gives CDR1 ENHRY, CDR2 SYGVKD. CDR3 sequence: CAISGQRIEQYF. The CDR3 nucleotides read TGTGCCATCTCCGGACAGCGTATCGAGCAGTACTTC.

The chain employs TRBV28 and TRBJ2-2; 12 bases match TRBD2. The J segment lost 5 bases and the V segment lost 5 bases, leaving 6 bases of the junction unmatched. The CDR3 contains 16 residues. Germline V gives CDR1 MDHEN, CDR2 SYDVKM. The CDR3: CASSPSGTSGTGELFF. The CDR3 region has the DNA TGTGCCAGCAGTCCCTCTGGGACTAGCGGGACCGGGGAGCTGTTTTTT.

This clone was observed once. The J gene is TRBJ2-3, the V gene TRBV10-3; 7 nucleotides agree with TRBD1. Per germline, CDR1 ENHRY and CDR2 SYGVKD. CDR3 length equals 16 residues. Losses at the gene ends were 0 bases for V and 1 base for J; bases not matched to a gene: 4. The CDR3 region is CAISESPTGGTDTQYF. CDR3 coding DNA: TGTGCCATCAGTGAGTCTCCAACAGGGGGCACAGATACGCAGTATTTT.

This clone was seen a few times. This rearrangement joins TRBV28 to TRBJ1-5; 8 nucleotides agree with TRBD1. The CDR3 spans 16 residues. J gave up 2 bases and V 3 bases, and 6 bases lay outside the gene matches. CDR1 is MDHEN and CDR2 is SYDVKM in the germline V gene. In nucleotides, the CDR3 is TGTGCCAGCAGTTTGTGGGGACAGGTGGGCAATCAGCCCCAGCATTTT. Its protein is CASSLWGQVGNQPQHF. Combining the CDR3 with reference TRBV28 and TRBJ1-5 gives the whole variable domain DVKVTQSSRYLVKRTGEKVFLECVQDMDHENMFWYRQDPGLGLRLIYFSYDVKMKEKGDIPEGYSVSREKKERFSLILESASTNQTSMYLCASSLWGQVGNQPQHFGDGTRLSIL.

The chain has TRBV7-3 and TRBJ1-1; D gene unclear. Germline V gene sequence: CDR1 SGHTA, CDR2 FQGTGA. V was shortened by 3 bases and J by 1 base, with 12 bases between the two germline ends. The CDR3 sequence is 15 residues long. For the CDR3, the DNA is TGTGCCAGCAGCTTCGATCGGCTGCCGAACACTGAAGCTTTCTTT. It encodes CASSFDRLPNTEAFF.

The J gene is TRBJ1-2, the V gene TRBV18; 12 bases fit TRBD1. Per the germline V gene, CDR1 is KGHSH and CDR2 is LQKENI. This CDR3 comprises 13 residues. Trimming removed 5 bases from V and 14 bases from J; junction bases left unmatched: 9. The CDR3 spells CASSTWDRGPETF. In DNA, the CDR3 is TGTGCCAGCTCAACCTGGGACAGGGGGCCGGAGACCTTC.

The CDR3 bases are TGTGCCAGCGGCAAAGCGGGAGGGTTTTACGAGCAGTACTTC. Translation gives CASGKAGGFYEQYF. The chain uses TRBV28 and TRBJ2-7; 10 nucleotides line up with TRBD2. The CDR3 runs 14 residues. Germline V CDR1 and CDR2: MDHEN, SYDVKM. V lost 8 bases, J lost 4 bases, and 8 bases stayed unmatched.

The genes are TRBV4-3 and TRBJ2-3, with TRBD1 matching over 7 bases. The length of the CDR3 is 15 residues. Germline loops: CDR1 LGHNA, CDR2 YSLEER. V shed 2 bases, J shed 6 bases, and the junction held 8 bases outside the gene matches. CDR3 DNA sequence: TGCGCCAGCAGCCAAACAGGGGCCTTAATGGATACGCAGTATTTT. It codes for CASSQTGALMDTQYF.

This sequence joins TRBV28 and TRBJ2-7; TRBD1 aligns across 9 bases. Trimming took 5 bases from V and 2 from J; bases not matched to a gene: 7. Germline-derived CDR1 and CDR2 are MDHEN and SYDVKM. This CDR3 has 15 residues. This chain's CDR3 is CASSSTGGETYEQYF. The CDR3 nucleotides read TGTGCCAGCAGTAGTACAGGGGGCGAAACCTACGAGCAGTACTTC.

The V gene is TRBV27, the J gene TRBJ2-3, with TRBD1 matching 8 bases. This CDR3 has 14 residues. Germline V gene data show CDR1 as MNHEY and CDR2 as SMNVEV (reference sequence). The J segment lost 5 bases and the V segment lost 6 bases, leaving 7 bases of the junction unmatched. CDR3 loop: CASRPGGAVDTQYF. The CDR3 coding sequence is TGTGCCAGCAGGCCAGGGGGCGCGGTAGATACGCAGTATTTT.

The CDR3 loop is CASSSGQGMGIQYF. The CDR3 nucleotides are TGTGCCAGCAGCTCGGGACAGGGGATGGGCATTCAGTACTTC. The V gene is TRBV7-2, the J gene TRBJ2-4; 10 nucleotides agree with TRBD1. J lost 9 bases, V lost 4 bases, and 6 bases had no gene match. The CDR3 contains 14 residues. The germline CDR1 and CDR2 sequences are SGHTA and FQGNSA.